This entry describes one T cell receptor (beta chain). Germline V CDR1 and CDR2: SNHLY, FYNNEI. This CDR3 is 14 amino acids long. With 1 base removed from V and 3 bases from J, the gap between germline ends came to 10 bases. The data originate from a study of blood T cell repertoires in COVID-19. Study information: Collection of acute and convalescent COVID-19 samples took place in the United States, Italy and Spain. PBMCs, B-cell-depleted T cells, or T cells provided the cDNA or gDNA that made up the material.

In the original workflow: Amplification of reference gene primers was used by the study to estimate nucleated cell counts. Sequenced by immunoSEQ multiplex PCR; TCRdb stores in-frame clones only, minus some. D and trimming were read from the DNA, whereas the V and J calls and clone size are those reported in that table. This sample has 180,000 or so clones, with around 89% found just once. This chain joins TRBV2 and TRBJ2-7; D is uncertain. The clonotype comes from a man between 50 and 59 years old with acute or convalescent COVID-19. Sequenced material: peripheral blood. CDR3 nucleotides: TGTGCCAGCAGTGAAGGGGCAGTTATCTACGAGCAGTACTTC. Encoded protein: CASSEGAVIYEQYF.